The 23 T cell receptor beta chains below come from one sample, sequenced in a study of cytomegalovirus exposure and HLA in healthy donors. Amplification used 60 Vbeta primers and 13 Jbeta primers. Data came from immunoSEQ multiplex PCR; TCRdb stores just in-frame clones and leaves some out. Of about 110,000 clones listed, 60% to 85% are singletons. Sample: PBMCs. Receptors originate from a woman under 40 in good health and CMV-seronegative.

The rearrangement links TRBV29-1 to TRBJ2-5; 13 nucleotides agree with TRBD2. Germline CDR1 is SQVTM and CDR2 is ANQGSEA. The trim removed 6 bases at V and 4 bases at J, leaving 8 bases unmatched. This CDR3 region has 15 residues. This chain's CDR3 is CSVVGLAGVGETQYF. The CDR3 bases are TGCAGCGTCGTTGGACTAGCGGGAGTAGGAGAGACCCAGTACTTC.

J is TRBJ2-7 and V is TRBV7-8; 10 positions match TRBD1. This CDR3 has 16 residues. The ends lost 8 bases at V and 3 bases at J; junction bases unmatched: 13. CDR1 SGHVS and CDR2 FQNEAQ come from the germline V gene. The CDR3 loop reads CASLRDRGIADYEQYF. The CDR3 bases are TGTGCCAGCCTTAGGGACAGGGGTATCGCTGACTACGAGCAGTACTTC.

The rearrangement joins TRBV6-5 to TRBJ2-2; possibly TRBD2 for D (6 bases). The CDR3 loop spans 16 amino acids. Between the trimmed V and J ends, which lost 2 bases and 4 bases, there was a span of 14 bases. Germline V CDR1 and CDR2: MNHEY, SVGAGI. Here the CDR3 reads CASSYTRFGGTGELFF. In nucleotides, the CDR3 is TGTGCCAGCAGTTACACTCGTTTCGGGGGCACCGGGGAGCTGTTTTTT.

This chain uses TRBV7-9 with TRBJ1-5; no firm D call. CDR1 and CDR2 (germline): SEHNR, FQNEAQ (reference sequence). Trimming removed 3 bases from V and 1 base from J, with 4 bases in between. The CDR3 consists of 13 residues. CDR3 in DNA: TGTGCCAGCAGCTTCTACAGCAATCAGCCCCAGCATTTT. Translating gives CASSFYSNQPQHF.

CDR3 nucleotides: TGCAGCGTGCGGGACAGGGTGGGCTATGGCTACACCTTC. This gives the protein CSVRDRVGYGYTF. The J gene is TRBJ1-2, the V gene TRBV29-1; 9 bases fit TRBD1. Germline-derived CDR1 and CDR2 are SQVTM and ANQGSEA. The V gene end was trimmed by 6 bases and the J gene end by 4 bases; junction bases not matched to a gene: 6. The CDR3 has 13 residues.

The V gene is TRBV19, the J gene TRBJ1-1; perhaps TRBD1 as D (6 bases). The CDR3 contains 12 residues. CDR1 and CDR2 from the germline V gene are LNHDA and SQIVND (reference sequence). V was clipped by 3 bases and J by 8 bases, with 10 bases between them. The CDR3 protein is CASSMVGTEAFF. CDR3 in DNA: TGTGCCAGTAGTATGGTGGGGACAGAAGCTTTCTTT.

The chain uses TRBV29-1 and TRBJ2-2; possibly TRBD2 for D (5 bases). Germline CDR1 is SQVTM and CDR2 is ANQGSEA. V was pared by 4 bases and J by 7 bases, with 10 bases between. CDR3 length equals 12 residues. CDR3 sequence (DNA): TGCAGCGTTGGGACTGCTGGCGGGGAGCTGTTTTTT. It yields the protein CSVGTAGGELFF.

The genes are TRBV4-1 and TRBJ1-4; 8 bases line up with TRBD1. Germline CDR1 and CDR2: MGHRA and YSYEKL. With 3 bases clipped from V and 8 bases from J, the junction kept 8 bases outside the gene matches. This CDR3 region has 15 residues. In DNA form, the CDR3 reads TGCGCCAGCAGCCAGGAGGGACAGGTACGAGAAAAACTGTTTTTT. Protein product: CASSQEGQVREKLFF.

V gene TRBV2 combines with J gene TRBJ1-4; 12 bases are a match to TRBD1. The CDR3 extends over 16 amino acids. Germline-derived CDR1 and CDR2 are SNHLY and FYNNEI. Trimming at V came to 5 bases and at J to 6 bases, leaving 7 bases not matched to a gene. For the CDR3, the DNA is TGTGCCAGCAGTCTAGGGACAGGGGGCTTATATGAAAAACTGTTTTTT. Its protein product is CASSLGTGGLYEKLFF.

The chain combines TRBV7-2 with TRBJ2-7; TRBD1 might be the D (6 bases). The CDR3 extends over 15 amino acids. Germline V gives CDR1 SGHTA, CDR2 FQGNSA. Deletions cut 5 bases from V and 0 bases from J, with 14 bases between. Written as DNA, the CDR3 is TGTGCCAGCAGCCCCCGGACAGTTAGCTCCTACGAGCAGTACTTC. It is translated as CASSPRTVSSYEQYF.

This clone was recorded only once. The chain links TRBV7-2 to TRBJ1-2, with D possibly TRBD1 on 6 matching bases. V was pared by 1 base and J by 4 bases, with 13 bases between. The CDR3 runs 15 residues. The germline gives CDR1 SGHTA, CDR2 FQGNSA. The CDR3 DNA is TGTGCCAGCAGCTTAGGGGGGCAGGGTTCCTATGGCTACACCTTC. It encodes CASSLGGQGSYGYTF. The entire variable domain, with the rest obtained from reference TRBV7-2 and TRBJ1-2, is as follows: GAGVSQSPSNKVTEKGKDVELRCDPISGHTALYWYRQSLGQGLEFLIYFQGNSAPDKSGLPSDRFSAERTGGSVSTLTIQRTQQEDSAVYLCASSLGGQGSYGYTFGSGTRLTVV.

The gene calls are TRBV11-2 and TRBJ2-1, with D perhaps matching TRBD2 (6 bases). This CDR3 is built from 16 residues. Per germline, CDR1 SGHAT and CDR2 FQNNGV. V lost 5 bases and J lost 2, with 16 bases in between. CDR3 residues: CASSLNSGSAYNEQFF. Written as DNA, the CDR3 is TGTGCCAGCAGCCTAAATAGCGGAAGCGCCTACAATGAGCAGTTCTTC.

The V gene is TRBV7-2, the J gene TRBJ2-1, with 9 bases identical to TRBD2. This CDR3 spans 16 amino acids. Trimming removed 3 bases from V and 8 bases from J; junction bases left unmatched: 11. Germline V lookup: CDR1 SGHTA, CDR2 FQGNSA. The CDR3: CASSFGLGLASDEQFF. The CDR3 DNA sequence: TGTGCCAGCAGCTTTGGATTGGGACTAGCTTCCGATGAGCAGTTCTTC.

The rearrangement joins TRBV7-6 to TRBJ1-6; 8 bases match TRBD1. Germline CDR1 and CDR2: SGHVS and FNYEAQ. The CDR3 loop spans 16 amino acids. Trimming cost V 4 bases and J 11 bases; bases outside gene matches: 13. The CDR3 sequence: CASSSTYRGNNPPLHF. The CDR3 DNA follows: TGTGCCAGCAGCTCAACTTACAGGGGGAACAATCCACCCCTCCACTTT.

V and J are TRBV7-6 and TRBJ2-3, with TRBD1 as a possible D gene (5 bases). This CDR3 contains 15 residues. Trimming took off 5 bases at V and 4 bases at J, with 16 bases between the two ends. The V gene's germline CDR1 is SGHVS and CDR2 FNYEAQ. The CDR3 DNA reads TGTGCCAGCAGCAAAGAAGTTCAGGGTGCAGATACGCAGTATTTT. The encoded protein is CASSKEVQGADTQYF.

This chain uses TRBV6-5 with TRBJ1-1; maybe TRBD1 (6 bases). The ends were cut back, 2 bases at V and 1 base at J, with 11 bases in the middle. This CDR3 has 15 amino acids. Germline CDR1 MNHEY, CDR2 SVGAGI. CDR3 in amino acids: CASSYITGRNTEAFF. The CDR3 nucleotides read TGTGCCAGCAGTTACATAACAGGGAGGAACACTGAAGCTTTCTTT.

In its sample, this clone was seen once. The genes are TRBV29-1 and TRBJ2-7; 14 nucleotides align to TRBD2. Per the germline V gene, CDR1 is SQVTM and CDR2 is ANQGSEA. This CDR3 is built from 18 residues. Trimming at V came to 2 bases and at J to 2 bases, leaving 11 bases not matched to a gene. CDR3 sequence reads: CSVENIGTSGGHTYEQYF. The CDR3 DNA reads as TGCAGCGTTGAAAACATAGGGACTAGCGGGGGCCATACCTACGAGCAGTACTTC.

This chain uses TRBV14 with TRBJ2-3, with 7 bases that match TRBD2. The CDR3 spans 14 residues. Germline V gene lookup returns CDR1 SGHDN and CDR2 FVKESK. V shed 6 bases and J 4 bases; nucleotides not matched to a gene: 7. CDR3 bases: TGTGCCAGCAGACCGGGAGGCCTTGCAGATACGCAGTATTTT. This sequence encodes CASRPGGLADTQYF.

V usage is TRBV5-6 and J usage is TRBJ1-2; 8 nucleotides agree with TRBD1. The CDR3 runs 15 residues. With 0 bases clipped from V and 5 bases from J, the junction kept 6 bases outside the gene matches. The V gene's germline CDR1 is SGHDT and CDR2 YYEEEE. The CDR3 nucleotides read TGTGCCAGCAGCTTGGAGGCAGGGGGCGGGTATGGCTACACCTTC. Amino acids: CASSLEAGGGYGYTF.

J is TRBJ1-5 and V is TRBV23-1, with TRBD1 matching 7 bases. TRBV23-1 is an open reading frame, and its role is uncertain. This CDR3 has 15 amino acids. J gave up 2 bases and V 8 bases, and 9 bases lay outside the gene matches. CDR3 in amino acids: CASAGKTGRNQPQHF. CDR3 sequence (DNA): TGCGCCAGCGCAGGAAAGACAGGGCGCAATCAGCCCCAGCATTTT.

This chain connects TRBV28 to TRBJ2-5; tentative D call: TRBD1 (5 bases). Germline V lookup: CDR1 MDHEN, CDR2 SYDVKM. V was clipped by 5 bases and J by 0 bases, with 10 bases between them. CDR3 length: 14 amino acids. The CDR3 protein is CASSPGPNQETQYF. The CDR3 DNA is TGTGCCAGCAGTCCAGGGCCGAACCAAGAGACCCAGTACTTC.

The V gene is TRBV7-3, the J gene TRBJ2-5, with a weak D call TRBD2 (6 bases). The CDR3 contains 15 residues. Between the trimmed V and J ends, which lost 4 bases and 1 base, there was a span of 13 bases. The germline CDR1 and CDR2 sequences are SGHTA and FQGTGA. The CDR3 DNA reads TGTGCCAGCAGCTCCGGACTATACGGCCAAGAGACCCAGTACTTC. Its protein product is CASSSGLYGQETQYF.

The chain carries TRBV5-1 and TRBJ2-7, with D tentatively TRBD1 (6 bases). The CDR3 is made up of 15 amino acids. The V and J ends lost 4 bases and 1 base respectively, with 15 bases between them. Per the germline V gene, CDR1 is SGHRS and CDR2 is YFSETQ. CDR3 coding DNA: TGCGCCAGCAGCAAGGGACACAGGGAATCCTACGAGCAGTACTTC. Translating gives CASSKGHRESYEQYF.